This TCR beta chain stems from a study of TIL therapy for anti-PD-1-resistant metastatic lung cancer. The V gene's germline CDR1 is SGHRS and CDR2 YFSETQ. Trimming removed 0 bases from V and 2 bases from J; junction bases left unmatched: 1. This CDR3 contains 14 residues. As to time point: pre-treatment sample, taken before nivolumab and TIL therapy. Pleural nodules or supraclavicular lymph nodes made up most of the excised metastases sampled. Progressing patients received lymphodepletion, expanded TIL infusion and IL-2. The libraries were made with immunoSEQ v3. Survey-level samples got 2 million or so read pairs; deep-level samples got roughly 4.5-6 million. Sequenced by immunoSEQ multiplex PCR; TCRdb stores in-frame clones only, minus some. The sample lists 6,500 or so clones, about 63% seen once, with around 7.7% in the top ten.

The source material was tumor tissue, sampled at baseline. The rearrangement joins TRBV5-1 to TRBJ1-2; 7 bases are a match to TRBD1. This receptor was identified in a person aged 25 to 79 with non-small cell lung cancer. DNA of the CDR3: TGCGCCAGCAGCTTGGAGACAGGGAACTATGGCTACACCTTC. Protein product: CASSLETGNYGYTF. Supplemented by reference TRBV5-1 and TRBJ1-2, the full variable domain reads KAGVTQTPRYLIKTRGQQVTLSCSPISGHRSVSWYQQTPGQGLQFLFEYFSETQRNKGNFPGRFSGRQFSNSRSEMNVSTLELGDSALYLCASSLETGNYGYTFGSGTRLTVV.